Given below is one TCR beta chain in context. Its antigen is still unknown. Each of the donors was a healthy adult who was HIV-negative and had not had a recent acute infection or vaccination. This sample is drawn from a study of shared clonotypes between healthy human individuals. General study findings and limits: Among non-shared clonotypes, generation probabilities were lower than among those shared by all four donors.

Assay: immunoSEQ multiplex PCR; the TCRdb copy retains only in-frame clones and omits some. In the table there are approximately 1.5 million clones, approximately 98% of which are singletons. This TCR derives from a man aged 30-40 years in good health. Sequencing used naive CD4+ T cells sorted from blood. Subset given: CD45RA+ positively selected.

Written as DNA, the CDR3 is TGCGCCAGCAGCTTGAACAGGGGCCCCTCTGGGGCCAACGTCCTGACTTTC. It yields the protein CASSLNRGPSGANVLTF. The rearrangement uses TRBV5-1 and TRBJ2-6; 7 bases match TRBD1. The germline V gene encodes CDR1 SGHRS and CDR2 YFSETQ. The ends lost 1 base at V and 0 bases at J; junction bases unmatched: 4. The CDR3 covers 17 residues.